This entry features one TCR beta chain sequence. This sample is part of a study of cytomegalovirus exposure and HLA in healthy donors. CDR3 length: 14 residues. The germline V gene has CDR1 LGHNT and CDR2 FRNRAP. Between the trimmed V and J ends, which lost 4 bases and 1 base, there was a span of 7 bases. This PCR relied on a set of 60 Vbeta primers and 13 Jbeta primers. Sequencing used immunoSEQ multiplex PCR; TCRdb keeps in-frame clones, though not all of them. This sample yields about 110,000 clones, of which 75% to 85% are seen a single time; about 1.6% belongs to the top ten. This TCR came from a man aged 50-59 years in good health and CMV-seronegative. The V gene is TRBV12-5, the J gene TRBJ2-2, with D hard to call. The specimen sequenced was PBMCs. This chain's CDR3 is CASGSNMNTGELFF. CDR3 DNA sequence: TGTGCTAGTGGTTCCAACATGAACACCGGGGAGCTGTTTTTT.